The 28 T cell receptor beta chains below come from one sample, sequenced in a study of early stage breast cancer tumors. TCRdb's table, derived via immunoSEQ multiplex PCR, lists solely in-frame clones and lacks some. The repertoire consists of 45,000 to 60,000 clones, with around 90% occurring once and the leading ten covering about 5%. Specimen: blood. The source is a person aged 70 to 85 with breast cancer.

The CDR3 here is CASSLVGGAPYEQYF. The DNA of the CDR3 is TGTGCCAGCAGCTTAGTCGGTGGGGCACCCTACGAGCAGTACTTC. V gene TRBV11-1 combines with J gene TRBJ2-7, with D perhaps TRBD1 (5 bases). The CDR3 is 15 amino acids. Germline CDR1 reads SGHAT; CDR2 reads FQDESV (reference sequence). Trimming took off 1 base at V and 2 bases at J, with 12 bases between the two ends.

The chain links TRBV4-3 to TRBJ2-7, with 7 bases fitting TRBD2. The J segment lost 2 bases and the V segment lost 4 bases, leaving 11 bases of the junction unmatched. The CDR3 extends over 16 amino acids. Looked up from germline, CDR1 is LGHNA and CDR2 is YSLEER. This CDR3 reads CASSLRSRLAAYEQYF. CDR3 sequence (DNA): TGCGCCAGCAGCCTTAGGTCGCGACTAGCTGCCTACGAGCAGTACTTC.

The J gene is TRBJ2-7, the V gene TRBV16, with D perhaps matching TRBD2 (6 bases). This CDR3 region has 17 residues. V was clipped by 0 bases and J by 2 bases, with 17 bases between them. Germline V gene data show CDR1 as KGHSY and CDR2 as FQNENV. For the CDR3, the DNA is TGTGCCAGCAGCCAATCAACCGGGACTCCTCCGGCCTACGAGCAGTACTTC. It is translated as CASSQSTGTPPAYEQYF.

The CDR3 loop is CASSYRDRGQETQYF. The CDR3 nucleotides are TGTGCCAGCAGTTACCGGGACAGGGGTCAAGAGACCCAGTACTTC. The chain joins TRBV6-5 to TRBJ2-5, with 10 bases identical to TRBD1. Germline CDR1 reads MNHEY; CDR2 reads SVGAGI. With 2 bases clipped from V and 2 bases from J, the junction kept 2 bases outside the gene matches. The CDR3 runs to 15 residues.

This clone was observed a single time. The chain uses TRBV5-1 and TRBJ2-3; TRBD1 matches 9 bases. CDR3 length equals 17 residues. CDR1 and CDR2 (germline): SGHRS, YFSETQ. V dropped 0 bases and J dropped 4; count of bases not matched to a gene: 9. The CDR3 is CASSLGHGQGIADTQYF. The CDR3 region has the DNA TGCGCCAGCAGCTTGGGTCATGGACAGGGGATCGCAGATACGCAGTATTTT.

The V call is TRBV10-1, the J call TRBJ2-2; tentative D call: TRBD1 (5 bases). The CDR3 is 14 amino acids. The V end was cut by 6 bases, the J end by 4 bases, with 12 bases between. CDR1 is WNHNN, CDR2 SYGVQD, per germline (reference sequence). The CDR3 is CASRAGPSTGELFF. The CDR3 DNA is TGCGCCAGCAGAGCAGGGCCGAGCACCGGGGAGCTGTTTTTT.

The chain employs TRBV2 and TRBJ1-2; D is possibly TRBD1 (5 bases). CDR1 is SNHLY, CDR2 FYNNEI, per germline. The CDR3 length is 14 residues. Trimming took off 8 bases at V and 8 bases at J, with 21 bases between the two ends. CDR3 sequence reads: CASVTRQGGRGYTF. CDR3 coding DNA: TGTGCCAGCGTTACCAGGCAGGGAGGTAGAGGCTACACCTTC.

This clone was observed once. The CDR3 region is CSVASSGANVLTF. CDR3 bases: TGCAGCGTTGCGAGCTCTGGGGCCAACGTCCTGACTTTC. The chain recombines TRBV29-1 with TRBJ2-6; D is uncertain. The CDR3 extends over 13 amino acids. V dropped 4 bases and J dropped 0 bases, with 4 bases sitting between them. Germline lookup yields CDR1 SQVTM and CDR2 ANQGSEA.

J is TRBJ1-5 and V is TRBV30; possible D gene TRBD1, 6 bases. This CDR3 has 14 amino acids. V was trimmed by 4 bases and J by 4 bases, leaving 14 bases between them. Germline assignment: CDR1 GTSNPN and CDR2 SVGIG (reference sequence). CDR3 sequence: CAWNLGTPNQPQHF. For the CDR3, the DNA is TGTGCCTGGAATCTCGGGACACCGAATCAGCCCCAGCATTTT.

V is TRBV5-1 and J is TRBJ1-2, with TRBD1 identical over 9 bases. After removal of 3 bases from V and 8 bases from J, the junction contained 5 bases not matched to a gene. This CDR3 is built from 13 residues. Germline V gene lookup returns CDR1 SGHRS and CDR2 YFSETQ. The CDR3 bases are TGCGCCAGCAGCTGGGACAGGGACGTGGGCTACACCTTC. This gives the protein CASSWDRDVGYTF.

The rearrangement uses TRBV6-5 and TRBJ2-5; no definite D call. The CDR3 sequence is 15 residues long. Trimming stripped 5 bases from V and 7 bases from J, with 20 bases between. From germline, CDR1 is MNHEY and CDR2 SVGAGI. The CDR3 is CASSGLETRTGTQYF. The CDR3 DNA reads as TGTGCCAGCAGTGGCCTAGAGACCCGAACGGGGACCCAGTACTTC.

The V and J genes are TRBV6-5 and TRBJ1-1; 7 bases fit TRBD1. Germline CDR1 reads MNHEY; CDR2 reads SVGAGI. The CDR3 is 16 amino acids. Trimming took 2 bases from V and 4 from J; bases not matched to a gene: 10. The CDR3 nucleotides read TGTGCCAGCAGTTACCCGACCCGCCAGGGGGGCACTGAAGCTTTCTTT. Its protein product is CASSYPTRQGGTEAFF.

The chain couples TRBV15 to TRBJ1-1, with 11 bases matching TRBD1. In germline, CDR1 is LNHNV, CDR2 YYDKDF (reference sequence). The CDR3 has 17 amino acids. The junction had 7 bases not matched to a gene; V was cut back by 1 base and J by 3 bases. The CDR3, as DNA: TGTGCCACCAGCAGAGGGACAGGGGGCGAGGGGTACACTGAAGCTTTCTTT. This translates into CATSRGTGGEGYTEAFF.

The chain employs TRBV10-3 and TRBJ2-1, with TRBD2 matching 8 bases. V was pared by 5 bases and J by 4 bases, with 4 bases of the junction left unmatched. This CDR3 is 14 amino acids long. Germline V gene lookup returns CDR1 ENHRY and CDR2 SYGVKD. CDR3 bases: TGTGCCATCAGTAGCGGGGGACTTTACAATGAGCAGTTCTTC. Translated, it gives CAISSGGLYNEQFF.

V and J are TRBV6-6 and TRBJ1-3, with D possibly being TRBD1 (5 bases). Deletions cut 6 bases from V and 0 bases from J, with 12 bases between. This CDR3 contains 15 residues. Germline V lookup: CDR1 MNHNY, CDR2 SVGAGI (reference sequence). The CDR3 region has the DNA TGTGCCAGCAGACTTGGACATTCCTCTGGAAACACCATATATTTT. Residues: CASRLGHSSGNTIYF.

The rearrangement links TRBV7-8 to TRBJ2-5; possibly TRBD2 for D (5 bases). The CDR3 is made up of 15 amino acids. In germline, CDR1 is SGHVS, CDR2 FQNEAQ. Trimming removed 5 bases at V and 4 bases at J, with 17 bases between. The CDR3 spells CASSPRTAVAETQYF. The CDR3, as DNA: TGTGCCAGCAGCCCCCGGACTGCGGTAGCAGAGACCCAGTACTTC.

The chain links TRBV5-1 to TRBJ2-3, with TRBD1 matching over 7 bases. This CDR3 region has 15 residues. CDR1 is SGHRS, CDR2 YFSETQ, per germline. The V segment lost 3 bases and the J segment 0 bases; nucleotides outside the gene matches: 4. CDR3 DNA sequence: TGCGCCAGCAGCTCCGGACAGGTCAGCACAGATACGCAGTATTTT. This encodes CASSSGQVSTDTQYF.

The rearrangement joins TRBV7-2 to TRBJ2-3; D might be TRBD2 (5 bases). CDR3 length: 15 residues. Trimming removed 5 bases from V and 5 bases from J, with 17 bases in between. Germline V gives CDR1 SGHTA, CDR2 FQGNSA. This CDR3 is CASSPLLGERDTQYF. The CDR3 region has the DNA TGTGCCAGCAGCCCTCTTCTCGGGGAGAGAGATACGCAGTATTTT.

V is TRBV6-5 and J is TRBJ2-7, with a weak D call TRBD1 (5 bases). Trimming took off 6 bases at V and 3 bases at J, with 9 bases between the two ends. CDR3 size: 12 residues. Germline values: CDR1 MNHEY, CDR2 SVGAGI. Written as DNA, the CDR3 is TGTGCCAGCAGCAGGGTTTACTACGAGCAGTACTTC. It codes for CASSRVYYEQYF.

This chain connects TRBV5-1 to TRBJ2-3; 7 bases are shared with TRBD2. The V and J ends lost 4 bases and 4 bases, in that order; junction bases with no gene match: 3. Germline CDR1 reads SGHRS; CDR2 reads YFSETQ. CDR3 size: 13 residues. The CDR3 coding sequence is TGCGCCAGCAGCAAAACTAGCGCAGATACGCAGTATTTT. Translating gives CASSKTSADTQYF.

This clone is a singleton in its sample. The chain uses TRBV19 and TRBJ1-2, with unresolved D. CDR3 length: 13 residues. Germline V gene data show CDR1 as LNHDA and CDR2 as SQIVND (reference sequence). Trimming shortened V by 10 bases and J by 8 bases, and 20 bases separated the two germline ends. The CDR3 DNA reads TGTGCCACGACGGAGACGAGTCCTTTGGGCTACACCTTC. This encodes CATTETSPLGYTF.

The CDR3 sequence: CASSIPGGENEQYF. In DNA, the CDR3 is TGTGCCAGTAGTATCCCAGGGGGCGAGAACGAGCAGTACTTC. The J gene is TRBJ2-7, the V gene TRBV19; 8 nucleotides align to TRBD1. This CDR3 is 14 amino acids long. Germline trimming cut 3 bases from V and 5 bases from J; bases unmatched to any gene: 6. Germline CDR1 and CDR2: LNHDA and SQIVND (reference sequence).

The chain recombines TRBV2 with TRBJ1-2; D is undetermined. The germline CDR1 and CDR2 sequences are SNHLY and FYNNEI. This CDR3 contains 10 residues. The germline V and J ends were trimmed by 4 bases and 10 bases, with 7 bases remaining between them. CDR3 loop: CASSAGDYTF. The CDR3 DNA sequence: TGTGCCAGCAGTGCGGGAGACTACACCTTC.

V gene TRBV7-5 combines with J gene TRBJ1-1; the DNA was not compared with TRBD1, the D call given in the table. TRBV7-5 is assigned pseudogene status. This CDR3 spans 15 amino acids. The CDR3: CARSSRQEMNTEAFF. CDR3 coding DNA: TGTGCCAGAAGCTCCAGACAGGAGATGAACACTGAAGCTTTCTTT.

As to this clone: At one boundary the junction diverges from the germline segment, which might be a read error. The chain joins TRBV7-7 to TRBJ2-2; a possible D gene is TRBD2 (5 bases). There are 15 residues in the CDR3. Germline assignment: CDR1 SSHAT and CDR2 FNYEAQ (reference sequence). The CDR3 reads CASSQRTSFGGELFF. The CDR3 DNA is TGTGCTAGCAGCCAGAGAACTAGTTTCGGCGGGGAGCTGTTTTTT.

This chain uses TRBV11-2 with TRBJ1-2, with a tentative D call TRBD1 (6 bases). V was cut by 7 bases and J by 4 bases, with 13 bases left in between. Looked up from germline, CDR1 is SGHAT and CDR2 is FQNNGV. The CDR3 has 13 residues. CDR3 in DNA: TGTGCCAGCAACGAACAGGGCCCCTATGGCTACACCTTC. Translated, it gives CASNEQGPYGYTF.

The V gene is TRBV11-2, the J gene TRBJ2-3; tentative D call: TRBD1 (6 bases). This CDR3 region has 14 residues. Germline CDR1 is SGHAT and CDR2 is FQNNGV. Deletions cut 4 bases from V and 4 bases from J, with 12 bases between. CDR3 nucleotides: TGTGCCAGCAGCTCTCGACAGGTGCCAGATACGCAGTATTTT. It encodes CASSSRQVPDTQYF.

This clone was detected only a few times. The chain couples TRBV5-1 to TRBJ2-5; D gene ambiguous. The germline gives CDR1 SGHRS, CDR2 YFSETQ. This CDR3 has 12 residues. Trimming took 4 bases from V and 0 from J, leaving 4 bases between them. The CDR3 DNA follows: TGCGCCAGCAGCCCCGACCAAGAGACCCAGTACTTC. Its protein product is CASSPDQETQYF.